This T cell receptor (beta chain) was observed in a study of cytomegalovirus exposure and HLA in healthy donors. PCR involved 60 Vbeta and 13 Jbeta primers. Original processing methods: In a later analysis, of tens of millions of unique beta chains, some 10 million appeared in at least two donors. Data came from immunoSEQ multiplex PCR; TCRdb stores just in-frame clones and leaves some out. V and J calls plus clone size are reproduced from that table; the DNA served to infer D and trimming. The table lists about 170,000 clones, about 59% of them singletons, with around 3% in the top ten. Germline values: CDR1 SGHTA, CDR2 FQGTGA. CDR3 length equals 15 residues. V gave up 6 bases and J gave up 6 bases; unmatched junction bases: 8.

This sequence joins TRBV7-3 and TRBJ2-2; TRBD1 matches at 9 bases. This receptor was identified in a man between 40 and 49 years old in good health and CMV-seronegative. Source material: PBMCs. The CDR3 coding sequence is TGTGCCAGCAGGCAAAGGACAGGGGCGCCCGGGGAGCTGTTTTTT. This translates into CASRQRTGAPGELFF.